This TCR beta chain was sequenced for a study of cytomegalovirus exposure and HLA in healthy donors. The PCR had 60 Vbeta and 13 Jbeta primers. Only in-frame clones appear in the TCRdb table, and some are missing; sequencing was by immunoSEQ multiplex PCR. The table lists 220,000 or so clones. The germline V gene has CDR1 SGHTA and CDR2 FQGNSA. After removal of 4 bases from V and 6 bases from J, the junction contained 5 bases not matched to a gene. The CDR3 runs 14 residues. The receptor was derived from a girl aged 2 to 10 in good health and CMV-seropositive. The rearrangement uses TRBV7-2 and TRBJ2-4, with 8 nucleotides matching TRBD2. The sequencing sample was made of PBMCs. Here the CDR3 DNA reads TGTGCCAGCAGCTATACGGGACTAGTAAACATTCAGTACTTC. This translates into CASSYTGLVNIQYF.